This T cell receptor beta chain was retrieved from a study of tumor-infiltrating lymphocytes in primary liver carcinoma. Blood RNA was derived from unsorted whole blood, and germline DNA was extracted too. Surgery was preceded by the collection of roughly 4 milliliters of peripheral blood. The CDR3 has 16 amino acids. V lost 4 bases and J 1 base, leaving 15 bases between the germline ends. From germline, CDR1 is MNHGY and CDR2 SVAAGI. Study-level points and caveats: Compared with tumor region pairs, tumor-adjacent and tumor-blood pairs overlapped less. The bulk unsorted samples meant that CD4+ and CD8+ repertoires went uncompared.

The input was 450 to 500 ng total RNA; TCR beta cDNA was made from it with a constant-region primer. Each TCR beta library was derived from three nested multiplex PCR rounds that employed slightly modified ARM-PCR. With TRBV1-TRBV30 forward primers and a C-beta reverse primer, the first two PCR rounds were run for 10 cycles each. TCRdb reprocessed the multiplex PCR reads with MiXCR, giving one entry per CDR3 protein. The sample holds roughly 180,000 distinct CDR3 sequences, over 45% seen once. Turning to this clonotype: Its antigen is undetermined.

Material: peripheral blood. This clonotype originated in a man aged 35 to 55 with primary liver carcinoma and hepatitis B virus infection. The gene calls are TRBV6-9 and TRBJ2-3; D may be TRBD2 (6 bases). The chain's CDR3 is CASSSVAAWGTDTQYF. In DNA, the CDR3 is TGTGCCAGCAGTTCAGTAGCGGCCTGGGGCACAGATACGCAGTATTTT.